Listed below are T cell receptor beta chains from one sample, sequenced in a study of T cells after yellow fever vaccination. TCRdb reprocessed the 5' RACE reads via MiXCR and lists one record per CDR3 protein. The table includes some 240,000 distinct CDR3 sequences, about 3.9% detected once. Sequencing used PBMCs, obtained 15 days after the yellow fever booster vaccination. These receptors were obtained from a man in his late teens or twenties who received the YFV17D yellow fever vaccine. The CDR3 runs from the conserved cysteine through the conserved F or W. The D gene is left open where the match is weak. The size field is filled for only some rows; it gives once, few, many or a size class.

>TRBJ2-3|TRBV10-1|few|-
TGCGCCAGCGCCGACCGAGATACGCAGTATTTT
CASADRDTQYF
>TRBJ2-1|TRBV5-1|many|TRBD2
TGCGCCAGCAGCTTGAATTCGGCTAGCGGGGGTGGTGAGCAGTTCTTC
CASSLNSASGGGEQFF
>TRBJ2-2|TRBV11-2|many|-
TGTGCCAGCAGCTACCCCGGGGAGCTGTTTTTT
CASSYPGELFF
>TRBJ1-2|TRBV7-6|many|TRBD1
TGTGCCAGCAGCCTCGGGACAGGCAACTATGGCTACACCTTC
CASSLGTGNYGYTF
>TRBJ2-7|TRBV27|many|-
TGTGCCAGCAGCCGATTTGGGGACTACGAGCAGTACTTC
CASSRFGDYEQYF
>TRBJ2-2|TRBV25-1|many|-
TGTGCCAGCAGTGAAATGTCGGGGGCTAACACCGGGGAGCTGTTTTTT
CASSEMSGANTGELFF
>TRBJ2-2|TRBV7-7|few|TRBD2
TGTGCCAGCAGTTATAGCGGGGGGGGTACCGGGGAGCTGTTTTTT
CASSYSGGGTGELFF
>TRBJ1-1|TRBV5-1|many|-
TGCGCCAGCAGCGACAGGCCGGACACTGAAGCTTTCTTT
CASSDRPDTEAFF
>TRBJ2-3|TRBV27|many|TRBD1
TGTGCCAGCTCCGGAGACAGGGGGCGAGATACGCAGTATTTT
CASSGDRGRDTQYF
>TRBJ2-3|TRBV24-1|-|-
TGTGCCACCGGAGACACTAGGTCCACAGATACGCAGTATTTT
CATGDTRSTDTQYF
>TRBJ2-3|TRBV5-1|many|-
TGCGCCAGCAGCTCCCCCTGGGGGACTAGCACAGATACGCAGTATTTT
CASSSPWGTSTDTQYF
>TRBJ1-1|TRBV10-2|many|-
TGCGCCAGCAGTGACCAGGGATACGACACTGAAGCTTTCTTT
CASSDQGYDTEAFF
>TRBJ1-2|TRBV10-3|many|-
TGTGCCATCAGTAGCCCGACGGGGGGCGGTAGCTATGGCTACACCTTC
CAISSPTGGGSYGYTF
>TRBJ1-6|TRBV1|many|-
TGCACCAGCAGCCAAGACAGCTCCTATAATTCACCCCTCCACTTT
CTSSQDSSYNSPLHF
>TRBJ1-5|TRBV6-2/TRBV6-3|many|-
TGTGCCAGCAGTGACAGACCTAGCAATCAGCCCCAGCATTTT
CASSDRPSNQPQHF
>TRBJ1-6|TRBV5-1|many|TRBD1
TGCGCCAGCAGCTTGGAGAGACAGGGGGATAATTCACCCCTCCACTTT
CASSLERQGDNSPLHF
>TRBJ1-2|TRBV6-5|many|-
TGTGCCAGCAGTCCCCGAGAGTGGGGGGGCTATGGCTACACCTTC
CASSPREWGGYGYTF
>TRBJ2-1|TRBV20-1|many|TRBD2
TGCAGTGCTAGAACTAGCGGGAGCTCCTACAATGAGCAGTTCTTC
CSARTSGSSYNEQFF
>TRBJ1-1|TRBV9|many|-
TGTGCCAGCAGCCGACGACAGACCAACACTGAAGCTTTCTTT
CASSRRQTNTEAFF
>TRBJ1-1|TRBV6-6|many|-
TGTGCCAGCCGCGACATGAACACTGAAGCTTTCTTT
CASRDMNTEAFF
>TRBJ1-5|TRBV5-6|many|-
TGTGCCAGCAGCCGAGGGCCAGGGGATAGCAATCAGCCCCAGCATTTT
CASSRGPGDSNQPQHF
>TRBJ1-5|TRBV7-8|many|-
TGTGCCAGCAGCGCTAGGGAGGGCAATCAGCCCCAGCATTTT
CASSAREGNQPQHF
>TRBJ1-1|TRBV30|many|-
TGTGCCTGGAGTTCCGGTGGGGGGATGAACACTGAAGCTTTCTTT
CAWSSGGGMNTEAFF
>TRBJ2-1|TRBV7-2|many|TRBD2
TGTGCCAGCAGCTTTGCGGGGGGAACCTACAATGAGCAGTTCTTC
CASSFAGGTYNEQFF
>TRBJ1-2|TRBV5-5|many|-
TGTGCCAGCAGCTTGGCGGGGGCTTGGGCGAGCGGCTACACCTTC
CASSLAGAWASGYTF
>TRBJ1-2|TRBV29-1|many|-
TGCAGCGTTGATTTGGATGGCTACACCTTC
CSVDLDGYTF
>TRBJ2-1|TRBV5-1|many|TRBD2
TGCGCCAGCAGCTCCGGTAGCGGGCCCTACAATGAGCAGTTCTTC
CASSSGSGPYNEQFF
>TRBJ1-6|TRBV7-7|many|-
TGTGCTAGCAACTACCGAATCGATATGGTTACACCCCTCCACTTT
CASNYRIDMVTPLHF
>TRBJ2-7|TRBV24-1|-|-
TGTGCCACCAGTGATTCTCAGTACGAGCAGTACTTC
CATSDSQYEQYF
>TRBJ2-1|TRBV7-8|many|-
TGTGCCAGCAGCCCAGCAATGGTAGCGGACTACAATGAGCAGTTCTTC
CASSPAMVADYNEQFF
>TRBJ2-1|TRBV6-2/TRBV6-3|many|TRBD2
TGTGCCAGCAGTTTGATAACGGGGGGAAACAATGAGCAGTTCTTC
CASSLITGGNNEQFF
>TRBJ2-3|TRBV5-1|many|-
TGCGCCAGCAGTCCCGAGGGGGCAGATACGCAGTATTTT
CASSPEGADTQYF
>TRBJ1-5|TRBV3-1|many|TRBD1
TGTGCCAGCAAGGGACAGGGGGCGGGTCAGCCCCAGCATTTT
CASKGQGAGQPQHF
>TRBJ1-6|TRBV30|many|TRBD1
TGTGCCTGGAGTGTAGACAGGGCTGTTAATTCACCCCTCCACTTT
CAWSVDRAVNSPLHF
>TRBJ1-1|TRBV2|many|-
TGTGCCAGCAGTGAGTCAGCTATGAACACTGAAGCTTTCTTT
CASSESAMNTEAFF
>TRBJ2-5|TRBV5-1|many|-
TGCGCCGGCCCCGGGCTTGAGACCCAGTACTTC
CAGPGLETQYF
>TRBJ1-5|TRBV12-3/TRBV12-4|many|-
TGTGCCAGCAGTTTAGAAGCCGGACCCCAGCATTTT
CASSLEAGPQHF
>TRBJ2-7|TRBV7-3|-|-
TGTGCCAGCAGCTCGTCGACACACTCCTACGAGCAGTACTTC
CASSSSTHSYEQYF
>TRBJ2-4|TRBV9|many|TRBD2
TGTGCCAGCAGCGCAGATCCCCCGAGACTAGCGGGGGGATTAACGCTAGCCAAAAACATTCAGTACTTC
CASSADPPRLAGGLTLAKNIQYF
>TRBJ1-1|TRBV5-1|many|-
TGCGCCAGCAGCAACGCGGCGGCTTACACTGAAGCTTTCTTT
CASSNAAAYTEAFF
>TRBJ2-3|TRBV4-2|many|-
TGTGCCAGCAGCCAAAGCTGGCCAGGGACAGATACGCAGTATTTT
CASSQSWPGTDTQYF